This T cell receptor (beta chain) was identified during a study of T-cell memory formation after mild COVID-19. As for the study in general: The study found TCR clusters largely donor specific. General study results and limits: Contracting clones localized mainly to CM and EM when CD4+ and mainly to EMRA when CD8+.

Each CDR3 protein is one row after TCRdb ran MiXCR on the 5' RACE reads. In the table there are some 190,000 distinct CDR3 sequences, 15% to 20% of which are singletons. CDR1 MNHEY and CDR2 SVGAGI come from the germline V gene. Trimming removed 3 bases from V and 11 bases from J, with 16 bases in between. The CDR3 loop spans 13 amino acids. This clonotype was found a few times. Its antigen is undetermined. This TCR derives from an adult woman who had mild COVID-19 (a few samples of this study predate the infection). Cell type and time point are not known. Sequencing input: PBMCs or a T cell subset sorted from them (not recorded which). The rearrangement links TRBV6-5 to TRBJ1-1; D gene uncertain. The CDR3 region is CASSYFGRVGAFF. CDR3 DNA sequence: TGTGCCAGCAGTTATTTCGGTCGAGTAGGTGCTTTCTTT.